The rows below give T cell receptor beta chains drawn from one sample of a study of spatial heterogeneity in lung cancer. From the 5' RACE reads, TCRdb called clonotypes with MiXCR, one entry per CDR3 protein. Of tens of thousands of distinct CDR3 sequences listed, about 9.4% are singletons. Sequencing used PBMCs, obtained at surgery. Every receptor here comes from a male donor with early-stage non-small cell lung cancer. Each CDR3 is given with its conserved first and last residue. Each record gives: clone size, J gene, D gene, V gene, CDR3 protein, CDR3 DNA. D genes are given only for firm matches. Clone size is given for some rows only: seen once, a few or many times, or a class if the clone is expanded.

many,TRBJ1-5,.,TRBV6-2/TRBV6-3,CASSPGRGPVWNQPQHF,TGTGCCAGCAGTCCCGGGAGGGGACCGGTTTGGAATCAGCCCCAGCATTTT
.,TRBJ2-1,.,TRBV2,CASSERGEQFF,TGTGCCAGCAGTGAGCGGGGTGAGCAGTTCTTC
.,TRBJ2-3,TRBD1,TRBV7-2,CASSLGQGRKDTQYF,TGTGCCAGCAGCTTGGGACAGGGGAGGAAGGATACGCAGTATTTT
few,TRBJ2-7,.,TRBV5-1,CASSLGQPMGEQYF,TGCGCCAGCAGCTTGGGCCAGCCTATGGGCGAGCAGTACTTC
many,TRBJ2-1,TRBD2,TRBV6-2/TRBV6-3,CASSRTSNEQFF,TGTGCCAGCAGTCGGACTAGCAATGAGCAGTTCTTC
many,TRBJ2-3,.,TRBV6-1,CASSESGAGSLTDTQYF,TGTGCCAGCAGTGAATCCGGTGCGGGCTCCCTCACAGATACGCAGTATTTT
.,TRBJ1-1,TRBD1,TRBV7-2,CASSLGRGTGGAGTEAFF,TGTGCCAGCAGCTTAGGGCGCGGGACAGGGGGCGCGGGGACTGAAGCTTTCTTT
few,TRBJ1-2,TRBD1,TRBV28,CASSLAGTGGFGYTF,TGTGCCAGCAGTTTGGCCGGGACAGGGGGATTTGGCTACACCTTC
many,TRBJ2-3,TRBD2,TRBV7-2,CASSSRGGGTQYF,TGTGCCAGCAGCTCCCGCGGGGGGGGTACGCAGTATTTT
many,TRBJ2-1,TRBD1,TRBV12-3/TRBV12-4,CASSFGTGLGEQFF,TGTGCCAGCAGTTTTGGGACAGGCCTTGGGGAGCAGTTCTTC
few,TRBJ2-2,TRBD1,TRBV4-1,CASSLMGTVTGELFF,TGCGCCAGCAGCCTAATGGGGACAGTCACCGGGGAGCTGTTTTTT
few,TRBJ2-2,.,TRBV19,CASSMGRANTGELFF,TGTGCCAGTAGTATGGGACGAGCGAACACCGGGGAGCTGTTTTTT
many,TRBJ1-2,.,TRBV12-3/TRBV12-4,CASSLWWGAEMRGYTF,TGTGCCAGCAGTTTATGGTGGGGGGCCGAAATGAGAGGCTACACCTTC
many,TRBJ1-1,.,TRBV9,CASSVGTNTEAFF,TGTGCCAGCAGCGTAGGGACGAACACTGAAGCTTTCTTT
many,TRBJ1-1,.,TRBV11-2,CASSPIVRWAEAFF,TGTGCCAGCAGCCCCATTGTAAGATGGGCTGAAGCTTTCTTT
.,TRBJ2-4,.,TRBV20-1,CSARDELGGNIQYF,TGCAGTGCTAGAGACGAGCTGGGGGGAAACATTCAGTACTTC
few,TRBJ2-5,.,TRBV5-1,CASTSDSQETQYF,TGCGCCAGCACCTCGGACAGTCAAGAGACCCAGTACTTC
few,TRBJ2-1,.,TRBV29-1,CSVESARAHYNEQFF,TGCAGCGTTGAATCCGCCAGGGCCCATTACAATGAGCAGTTCTTC
few,TRBJ2-1,.,TRBV14,CASSQGRMHEQFF,TGTGCCAGCAGCCAGGGGCGAATGCATGAGCAGTTCTTC
few,TRBJ2-1,.,TRBV29-1,CSVPPSDGEQFF,TGCAGCGTCCCCCCTTCTGACGGGGAGCAGTTCTTC
.,TRBJ1-2,TRBD1,TRBV6-5,CASTRTGVNYGYTF,TGTGCCAGCACAAGGACAGGGGTTAACTATGGCTACACCTTC
.,TRBJ2-7,.,TRBV19,CASSQGGLSREQYF,TGTGCCAGTAGCCAGGGAGGACTTTCGAGGGAGCAGTACTTC
few,TRBJ1-6,.,TRBV14,CASSQRGNSPLHF,TGTGCCAGCAGCCAAAGGGGTAATTCACCCCTCCACTTT
few,TRBJ2-5,.,TRBV7-8,CASSPLAEPQETQYF,TGTGCCAGCAGCCCCTTAGCGGAACCCCAAGAGACCCAGTACTTC
few,TRBJ2-5,TRBD1,TRBV11-2,CASSGSQGAETQYF,TGTGCCAGCAGCGGCAGTCAGGGGGCAGAGACCCAGTACTTC
few,TRBJ2-3,TRBD2,TRBV7-2,CASSLLAVGGDTQYF,TGTGCCAGCAGCTTGTTGGCAGTGGGGGGGGATACGCAGTATTTT
few,TRBJ2-4,TRBD2,TRBV6-1,CASSPRTSGSAAKNIQYF,TGTGCCAGCAGTCCTCGGACTAGCGGGAGCGCCGCCAAAAACATTCAGTACTTC
.,TRBJ1-6,TRBD1,TRBV7-9,CASSQTGVNSPLHF,TGTGCCAGCAGCCAGACAGGGGTAAATTCACCCCTCCACTTT
few,TRBJ2-1,.,TRBV5-1,CASSGTLRSNEQFF,TGCGCCAGCAGCGGGACTCTCAGGTCCAATGAGCAGTTCTTC
.,TRBJ2-3,TRBD2,TRBV30,CACRSGSGTDTQYF,TGTGCCTGCCGTAGCGGGAGTGGCACAGATACGCAGTATTTT
many,TRBJ2-2,.,TRBV7-3,CASGVLNGGELFF,TGTGCCAGCGGAGTTCTTAATGGGGGGGAGCTGTTTTTT
few,TRBJ2-2,TRBD2,TRBV5-1,CASSPSGLTGELFF,TGCGCCAGCAGCCCTAGCGGGCTAACCGGGGAGCTGTTTTTT
.,TRBJ1-1,TRBD1,TRBV5-6,CASSLGQIMNTEAFF,TGTGCCAGCAGCCTGGGACAGATCATGAACACTGAAGCTTTCTTT
few,TRBJ2-7,.,TRBV6-2/TRBV6-3,CASSWYSGYEQYF,TGTGCCAGCAGTTGGTATTCGGGATACGAGCAGTACTTC
few,TRBJ1-2,.,TRBV27,CASSKDGYGYTF,TGTGCCAGCAGTAAGGACGGGTATGGCTACACCTTC